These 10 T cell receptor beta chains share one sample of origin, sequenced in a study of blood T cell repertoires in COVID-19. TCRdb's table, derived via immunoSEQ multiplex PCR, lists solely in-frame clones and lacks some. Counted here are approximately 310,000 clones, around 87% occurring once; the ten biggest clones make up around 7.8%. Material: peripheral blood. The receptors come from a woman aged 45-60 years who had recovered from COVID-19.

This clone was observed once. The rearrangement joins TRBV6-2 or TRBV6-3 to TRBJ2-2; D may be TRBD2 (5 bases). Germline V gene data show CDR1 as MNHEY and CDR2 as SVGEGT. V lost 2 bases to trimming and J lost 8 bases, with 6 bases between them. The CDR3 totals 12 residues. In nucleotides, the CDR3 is TGTGCCAGCAGTTACGGGAGTGGGGAGCTGTTTTTT. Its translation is CASSYGSGELFF.

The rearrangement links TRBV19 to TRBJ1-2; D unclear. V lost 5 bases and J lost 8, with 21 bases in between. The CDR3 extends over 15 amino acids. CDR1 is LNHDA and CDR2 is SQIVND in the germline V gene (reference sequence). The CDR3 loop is CASSHPSGNPGGYTF. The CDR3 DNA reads TGTGCCAGTAGTCACCCTTCCGGGAACCCGGGCGGCTACACCTTC.

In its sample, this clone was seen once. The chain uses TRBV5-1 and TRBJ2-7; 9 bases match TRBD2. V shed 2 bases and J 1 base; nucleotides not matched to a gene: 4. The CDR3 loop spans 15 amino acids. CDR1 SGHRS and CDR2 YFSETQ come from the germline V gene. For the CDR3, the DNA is TGCGCCAGCAGCTTTGGGAGCGGGGGGTCCTACGAGCAGTACTTC. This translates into CASSFGSGGSYEQYF.

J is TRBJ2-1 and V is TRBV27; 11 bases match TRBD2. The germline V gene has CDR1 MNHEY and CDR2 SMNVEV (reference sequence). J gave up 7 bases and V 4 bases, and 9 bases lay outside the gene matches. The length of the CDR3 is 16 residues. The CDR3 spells CASSSIAGGPINEQFF. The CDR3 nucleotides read TGTGCCAGCAGTTCCATAGCGGGAGGGCCCATTAATGAGCAGTTCTTC.

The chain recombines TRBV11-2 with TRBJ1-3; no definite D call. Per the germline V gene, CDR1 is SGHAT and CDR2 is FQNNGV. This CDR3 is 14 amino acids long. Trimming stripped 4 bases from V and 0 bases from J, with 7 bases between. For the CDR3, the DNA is TGTGCCAGCAGCTCACGGAGCTCTGGAAACACCATATATTTT. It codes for CASSSRSSGNTIYF.

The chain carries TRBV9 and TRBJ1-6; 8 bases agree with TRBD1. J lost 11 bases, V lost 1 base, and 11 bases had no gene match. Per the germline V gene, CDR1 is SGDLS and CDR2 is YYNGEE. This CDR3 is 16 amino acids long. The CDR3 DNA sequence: TGTGCCAGCAGCGTATCCCAGGGACAGGATGGGGCACCCCTCCACTTT. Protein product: CASSVSQGQDGAPLHF.

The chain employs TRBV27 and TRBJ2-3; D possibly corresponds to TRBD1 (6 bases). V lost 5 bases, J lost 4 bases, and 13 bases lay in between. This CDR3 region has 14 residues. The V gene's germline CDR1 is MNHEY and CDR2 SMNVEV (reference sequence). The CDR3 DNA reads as TGTGCCAGCAGTGGGACACTAGGTTCAGATACGCAGTATTTT. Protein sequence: CASSGTLGSDTQYF.

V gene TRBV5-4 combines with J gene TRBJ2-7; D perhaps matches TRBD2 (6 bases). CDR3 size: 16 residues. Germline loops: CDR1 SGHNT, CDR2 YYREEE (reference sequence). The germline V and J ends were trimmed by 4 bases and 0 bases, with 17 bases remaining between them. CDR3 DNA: TGTGCCAGCAGCGACCGGGACTTTGGCATCTCCTACGAGCAGTACTTC. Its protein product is CASSDRDFGISYEQYF.

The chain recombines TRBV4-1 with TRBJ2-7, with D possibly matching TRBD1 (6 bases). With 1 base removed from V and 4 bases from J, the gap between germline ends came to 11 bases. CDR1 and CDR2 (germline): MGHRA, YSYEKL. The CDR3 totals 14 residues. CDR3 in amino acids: CASSQGNRVYEQYF. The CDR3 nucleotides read TGCGCCAGCAGCCAAGGGAACAGGGTTTACGAGCAGTACTTC.

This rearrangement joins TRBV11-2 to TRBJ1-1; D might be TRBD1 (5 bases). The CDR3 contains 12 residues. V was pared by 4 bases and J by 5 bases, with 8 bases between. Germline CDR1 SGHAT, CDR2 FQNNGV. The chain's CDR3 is CASSWGGTEAFF. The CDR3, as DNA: TGTGCCAGCAGCTGGGGGGGTACTGAAGCTTTCTTT.